A selection of T cell receptor beta chains follows, all from one sample in a study of T cells in Graves' hyperthyroidism and ophthalmopathy. In TCRdb, the multiplex PCR reads were re-called with MiXCR into one record per CDR3 protein. The table records around 420,000 distinct CDR3 sequences, less than 20% of them present only once. Sequenced: blood. These receptors came from a woman between 18 and 29 years old with Graves' hyperthyroidism. The CDR3 runs from the conserved cysteine through the conserved F or W. A D gene is named only where the DNA matches it firmly. Clone sizes are given selectively: once, few, many, or a class where the clone is expanded.

cdr3_length j_call d_call clone_size v_call cdr3_nt cdr3_aa
16 TRBJ2-3 . many TRBV12-3/TRBV12-4 TGTGCCAGCAGTTTCGGTCAGGGGCAGAGCACAGATACGCAGTATTTT CASSFGQGQSTDTQYF
18 TRBJ2-1 TRBD2 few TRBV6-1 TGTGCCAGCAGTGAAGCGCCGGGGGGGGCATATCCCTACAATGAGCAGTTCTTC CASSEAPGGAYPYNEQFF
16 TRBJ2-1 TRBD2 few TRBV7-9 TGTGCCAGCAGCGCCCGAGGGCTAGCGGGAGACAATGAGCAGTTCTTC CASSARGLAGDNEQFF
14 TRBJ2-5 TRBD2 few TRBV7-9 TGTGCCAGCAGCCCGCCGGGACTAGATGAGACCCAGTACTTC CASSPPGLDETQYF
15 TRBJ1-1 TRBD1 . TRBV12-3/TRBV12-4 TGTGCCAGCAGTACCGACAGGGTCATGGGGGCTGAAGCTTTCTTT CASSTDRVMGAEAFF
17 TRBJ2-5 TRBD2 . TRBV3-1 TGTGCCAGCAGCCCGCGGACTAGCGGGGACAACCAAGAGACCCAGTACTTC CASSPRTSGDNQETQYF
14 TRBJ2-7 . many TRBV20-1 TGCAGTGCTAGAGCTCTAGCTATCGACCACGAGCAGTACTTC CSARALAIDHEQYF
15 TRBJ2-5 TRBD2 . TRBV5-1 TGCGCCAGCAGCTTGGTGGGGGGGTACCAAGAGACCCAGTACTTC CASSLVGGYQETQYF
12 TRBJ2-3 . . TRBV6-4 TGTGCCAGCAGTAGCCGGGTCGATACGCAGTATTTT CASSSRVDTQYF
14 TRBJ2-1 TRBD2 many TRBV7-2 TGTGCCAGCAGCATGCGGGGGGCGATAAATGAGCAGTTCTTC CASSMRGAINEQFF
12 TRBJ2-7 . . TRBV7-2 TGTGCCAGCAGCTTCAGAAGCTACGAGCAGTACTTC CASSFRSYEQYF
16 TRBJ1-1 . few TRBV19 TGTGCCAGTAGTAAACATCCGGGACGGATGAACACTGAAGCTTTCTTT CASSKHPGRMNTEAFF
16 TRBJ2-7 TRBD2 many TRBV3-1 TGTGCCAGCAGCCGTAAGAGGCGGGAGGGGATCCACGAGCAGTACTTC CASSRKRREGIHEQYF
13 TRBJ1-1 . few TRBV27 TGTGCCAGCAGTTTATCGGGTCACACTGAAGCTTTCTTT CASSLSGHTEAFF
15 TRBJ2-3 TRBD2 many TRBV20-1 TGCAGTGCTGACCAAGCGGGACTTAGCACAGATACGCAGTATTTT CSADQAGLSTDTQYF
11 TRBJ2-4 TRBD1 . TRBV15 TGTGCCACCAGCAAACAGGGGGCAAGGTACTTC CATSKQGARYF
15 TRBJ1-2 . few TRBV2 TGTGCCAGCAGTGAATATCGGTCGTTCAGGGATGACTACACCTTC CASSEYRSFRDDYTF
16 TRBJ2-2 TRBD1 many TRBV24-1 TGTGCCACCAGTGATCAGACAGGGGTGGGCACCGGGGAGCTGTTTTTT CATSDQTGVGTGELFF
14 TRBJ2-5 . many TRBV10-3 TGTGCCATCAGTGTTGGTGGCAACCAAGAGACCCAGTACTTC CAISVGGNQETQYF
14 TRBJ1-1 . . TRBV20-1 TGCAGTGCTAGTCCCTTGGGGGAAAGGGCTGAAGCTTTCTTT CSASPLGERAEAFF
16 TRBJ2-1 TRBD2 many TRBV28 TGTGCCAGCAGTCCATACTCGACTAGCGGGAGCGATGAGCAGTTCTTC CASSPYSTSGSDEQFF
12 TRBJ1-5 . few TRBV19 TGTGCCAGTGGGCACGCTTTTGGGACCCAGCATTTT CASGHAFGTQHF
14 TRBJ2-2 . few TRBV6-1 TGTGCCAGTCCCGGGAATGGGGGCACCGGGGAGCTGTTTTTT CASPGNGGTGELFF
16 TRBJ2-3 . . TRBV20-1 TGCAGTGCCACTGGACTGAAGCGGGCTAGCACAGATACGCAGTATTTT CSATGLKRASTDTQYF
17 TRBJ2-4 TRBD2 many TRBV28 TGTGCCAGCAGTCCGCTGAGCGGGGGCGGGGCCAAAAACATTCAGTACTTC CASSPLSGGGAKNIQYF
12 TRBJ1-5 . few TRBV6-1 TGTGCCAGCACCTCTTCCAATCAGCCCCAGCATTTT CASTSSNQPQHF
15 TRBJ2-5 TRBD2 few TRBV28 TGTGCCAGCAGTCCAGCGGGAGGAAACTGGGAGACCCAGTACTTC CASSPAGGNWETQYF
16 TRBJ2-1 . many TRBV27 TGTGCCAGCAGTCGAACCCCCCTGGGGGCTGAAGATGAGCAGTTCTTC CASSRTPLGAEDEQFF
14 TRBJ2-1 . many TRBV29-1 TGCAGCGTTGGGGGGAAGGGGACGGGCAATGAGCAGTTCTTC CSVGGKGTGNEQFF
13 TRBJ2-7 TRBD1 . TRBV5-1 TGCGCCAGCAGCTGGGACAGCCCCTACGAGCAGTACTTC CASSWDSPYEQYF
19 TRBJ2-7 TRBD2 many TRBV12-3/TRBV12-4 TGTGCCAGCAGTTTGGGGCGGAGACTAGCGGGGTTAAGCTCCTACGAGCAGTACTTC CASSLGRRLAGLSSYEQYF
17 TRBJ2-2 TRBD2 . TRBV7-3 TGTGCCAGCAGCGCCCGAGGACTAGCGGGAGGGTACGGGGAGCTGTTTTTT CASSARGLAGGYGELFF
19 TRBJ2-1 TRBD2 many TRBV9 TGTGCCAGCAGCGTAGGGTCTGGTGCGAGCGGGGGTGCCTACAATGAGCAGTTCTTC CASSVGSGASGGAYNEQFF
15 TRBJ2-2 TRBD2 many TRBV3-1 TGTGCCAGCAGCCCCGGGAGGGCGAACACCGGGGAGCTGTTTTTT CASSPGRANTGELFF
15 TRBJ1-1 TRBD1 many TRBV28 TGTGCCAGCAGTCTGCAGGGGGAATTGAACACTGAAGCTTTCTTT CASSLQGELNTEAFF
15 TRBJ2-5 . . TRBV5-6 TGTGCCAGCAGCTCTTTCAGGGAGGAGAGAGAGACCCAGTACTTC CASSSFREERETQYF
12 TRBJ2-1 . . TRBV6-2/TRBV6-3 TGTGCCAGCAATGGCCCTTACAATGAGCAGTTCTTC CASNGPYNEQFF
12 TRBJ2-7 . many TRBV28 TGTGCCAGGACAGGTCTAACCTACGAGCAGTACTTC CARTGLTYEQYF
20 TRBJ2-6 TRBD1 . TRBV10-3 TGTGCCATCAGTGACCCTAAATTGGACAGGGGTTTCTCTGGGGCCAACGTCCTGACTTTC CAISDPKLDRGFSGANVLTF
14 TRBJ2-1 . many TRBV7-8 TGTGCCAGCAGCCCAACAGGGCAATACAATGAGCAGTTCTTC CASSPTGQYNEQFF
15 TRBJ1-1 TRBD1 many TRBV10-3 TGTGCCATCAGTGATCCGTGGACAGGGGTCACTGAAGCTTTCTTT CAISDPWTGVTEAFF
15 TRBJ2-5 . few TRBV24-1 TGTGCCACCAGTGATTTGTTGCAGACGGAAGAGACCCAGTACTTC CATSDLLQTEETQYF
13 TRBJ2-5 . few TRBV20-1 TGCAGTGCTACATACAGATCCGAAGAGACCCAGTACTTC CSATYRSEETQYF
17 TRBJ2-4 . . TRBV3-1 TGTGCCAGCAGCCATTCGGGCGGTTCTGGCGATCAGCACATTCAGTACTTC CASSHSGGSGDQHIQYF
14 TRBJ2-5 TRBD2 . TRBV20-1 TGCAGTGCTACTATCGGGGGGGCCCGGGAGACCCAGTACTTC CSATIGGARETQYF
13 TRBJ2-4 . many TRBV20-1 TGCAGTGCTAGGGGGGTAGCCAAAAACATTCAGTACTTC CSARGVAKNIQYF
14 TRBJ1-1 . few TRBV7-9 TGTGCCAGCAGCCCGGGGGGGATGGTCGCTGAAGCTTTCTTT CASSPGGMVAEAFF
15 TRBJ1-1 . few TRBV7-9 TGTGCCAGCAGCTTAGATTTCGGTGGGGGAGCTGAAGCTTTCTTT CASSLDFGGGAEAFF
13 TRBJ1-2 . few TRBV7-9 TGTGCCAGCAGCCGAGGGACCTCAGGTGGCTACACCTTC CASSRGTSGGYTF
11 TRBJ1-1 . few TRBV29-1 TGCAGCGGGTACAGGGTAACTGAAGCTTTCTTT CSGYRVTEAFF
15 TRBJ2-1 TRBD2 many TRBV20-1 TGCAGTGCGATTAGCGGGAGGACCTCCTACAATGAGCAGTTCTTC CSAISGRTSYNEQFF
15 TRBJ2-1 TRBD2 few TRBV12-3/TRBV12-4 TGTGCCAGCAGTTTGACTAGCTTTCAGTACAATGAGCAGTTCTTC CASSLTSFQYNEQFF
14 TRBJ2-5 TRBD2 . TRBV20-1 TGCAGTGCTGGAACAGCGGGACCGCAAGAGACCCAGTACTTC CSAGTAGPQETQYF
19 TRBJ2-3 TRBD2 many TRBV11-2 TGTGCCAGCAGCTTATTCCGAGCGGGGGGGCCGGGGCACACAGATACGCAGTATTTT CASSLFRAGGPGHTDTQYF
15 TRBJ1-2 TRBD1 many TRBV12-3/TRBV12-4 TGTGCCAGCAGTCAGAGGGGACAGGGGATTGGTGGCTACACCTTC CASSQRGQGIGGYTF
13 TRBJ2-7 . . TRBV5-5 TGTGCCAGCAGCTTGGGGATACTAACGGGAGCATACTTC CASSLGILTGAYF
15 TRBJ1-4 . . TRBV7-9 TGTGCCAGCAGCACGTCGGGGGCAACTAATGAAAAACTGTTTTTT CASSTSGATNEKLFF
16 TRBJ1-2 TRBD1 many TRBV7-2 TGTGCCAGCAGCTTAAGGGGACAGGGGGGCCTGGATGGCTACACCTTC CASSLRGQGGLDGYTF